The 15 T cell receptor beta chains listed next were all sequenced from one sample in a study of regulatory T cells in long-lasting Graves disease. Library construction for TCR beta used iRepertoire HTBI primers and Arm-PCR of CDR3 regions. Each CDR3 protein is one row after TCRdb ran MiXCR on the multiplex PCR reads. The table shows some 250,000 distinct CDR3 sequences, with 20% occurring only once. Time point of the sample: newly diagnosed GD, antithyroid drugs for less than 3 months. PBMC-extracted RNA yielded the TCR library. This specimen consisted of peripheral blood mononuclear cells (PBMCs), obtained at new diagnosis, from a patient treated with antithyroid drugs. All receptors derive from a female donor with Graves disease.

In this sample, this clonotype turned up many times. The chain recombines TRBV7-2 with TRBJ2-4, with 7 bases lining up with TRBD2. Unmatched junction bases numbered 1, after V lost 4 bases and J lost 7 bases. CDR1 SGHTA and CDR2 FQGNSA come from the germline V gene. There are 12 residues in the CDR3. The CDR3 here is CASSWGGNIQYF. The CDR3 nucleotides are TGTGCCAGCAGCTGGGGGGGGAACATTCAGTACTTC.

The sample holds many counts of this clonotype. The V call is TRBV7-9, the J call TRBJ2-7; a weak D match, TRBD2 (5 bases). The CDR3 sequence is 13 residues long. V gave up 6 bases and J gave up 2 bases, with 11 bases separating them. Germline V gene lookup returns CDR1 SEHNR and CDR2 FQNEAQ (reference sequence). The CDR3 region is CASSLNGAYEQYF. The CDR3 nucleotides read TGTGCCAGCAGTCTGAACGGGGCCTACGAGCAGTACTTC.

The chain combines TRBV9 with TRBJ2-3; D is possibly TRBD2 (5 bases). V lost 0 bases to trimming and J lost 2 bases, with 7 bases between them. The CDR3 contains 14 residues. Germline V gene lookup returns CDR1 SGDLS and CDR2 YYNGEE. CDR3 residues: CASSVADSTDTQYF. The CDR3 DNA reads TGTGCCAGCAGCGTAGCGGACTCCACAGATACGCAGTATTTT. The full variable domain, with the rest looked up from reference TRBV9 and TRBJ2-3, is DSGVTQTPKHLITATGQRVTLRCSPRSGDLSVYWYQQSLDQGLQFLIQYYNGEERAKGNILERFSAQQFPDLHSELNLSSLELGDSALYFCASSVADSTDTQYFGPGTRLTVL.

About this clonotype: This sequence is one base from a far larger clone and is likely a read error. The V gene is TRBV2, the J gene TRBJ2-3; D may be TRBD2 (6 bases). The CDR3 has 18 amino acids. Deletions cut 8 bases from V and 4 bases from J, with 28 bases between. Per germline, CDR1 SNHLY and CDR2 FYNNEI. The CDR3 is CASSPERGRTSSPDTQYF. The CDR3 coding sequence is TGTGCCAGCTCACCAGAACGAGGGAGGACGTCTAGCCCAGATACGCAGTATTTT.

This clonotype was detected ten times or more. The chain couples TRBV7-2 to TRBJ2-1, with 9 bases identical to TRBD2. V trimming: 5 bases; J trimming: 4 bases; junction bases outside the gene matches: 6. Germline CDR1 and CDR2: SGHTA and FQGNSA. The CDR3 sequence is 15 residues long. Here the CDR3 DNA reads TGTGCCAGCAGCAAACTAGCGGGCCCATACAATGAGCAGTTCTTC. It translates to CASSKLAGPYNEQFF. Full variable domain (rest looked up from reference TRBV7-2 and TRBJ2-1): GAGVSQSPSNKVTEKGKDVELRCDPISGHTALYWYRQSLGQGLEFLIYFQGNSAPDKSGLPSDRFSAERTGGSVSTLTIQRTQQEDSAVYLCASSKLAGPYNEQFFGPGTRLTVL.

This clonotype was seen ten or more times. The J gene is TRBJ2-3, the V gene TRBV2; the D gene could be TRBD1 or TRBD2 (5 bases each). The CDR3 spans 15 residues. V lost 6 bases and J lost 6, with 19 bases in between. The V gene's germline CDR1 is SNHLY and CDR2 FYNNEI. The CDR3 sequence: CASRGIRDGHDTQYF. CDR3 coding DNA: TGTGCCAGCAGGGGGATCCGGGACGGGCATGATACGCAGTATTTT.

This clonotype was counted at least ten times. The chain couples TRBV3-1 to TRBJ1-1; D call uncertain. Germline CDR1 LGHDT, CDR2 YNNKEL (reference sequence). The CDR3 runs 11 residues. V was trimmed by 0 bases and J by 6 bases, leaving 2 bases between them. The chain's CDR3 is CASSQDAEAFF. The CDR3 nucleotides read TGTGCCAGCAGCCAAGACGCTGAAGCTTTCTTT.

This clonotype was detected ten times or more. This rearrangement joins TRBV28 to TRBJ2-3, with D maybe TRBD2 (6 bases). V was cut by 3 bases and J by 6 bases, with 16 bases left in between. Germline V lookup: CDR1 MDHEN, CDR2 SYDVKM. This CDR3 contains 15 residues. The CDR3 nucleotides are TGTGCCAGCAGTTTGAGGGGACTGAATGGGGATACGCAGTATTTT. It is translated as CASSLRGLNGDTQYF.

This clonotype was seen ten or more times. V and J are TRBV6-1 and TRBJ2-5; no firm D call. In germline, CDR1 is MNHNS, CDR2 SASEGT. The V gene lost 1 base and the J gene lost 1 base, with 7 bases spanning the gap. The CDR3 has 14 amino acids. In DNA form, the CDR3 reads TGTGCCAGCAGTGAAGGGGTCGGCCAAGAGACCCAGTACTTC. Encoded protein: CASSEGVGQETQYF.

This clonotype was seen many times. The chain joins TRBV9 to TRBJ2-7; maybe TRBD2 (6 bases). CDR3 size: 16 residues. Germline V gives CDR1 SGDLS, CDR2 YYNGEE. The ends were cut back, 3 bases at V and 2 bases at J, with 18 bases in the middle. The CDR3 region is CASSGGVAGSPYEQYF. The CDR3 bases are TGTGCCAGCAGCGGCGGGGTGGCAGGGTCCCCCTACGAGCAGTACTTC.

A single count supports this clonotype. A read error likely explains this, since a far larger clone differs by one base. The CDR3 region has the DNA TGTGCCAGCAGCGCCTATGGACAGGGCTTCCCCTACGAGCAGTACTTC. This sequence encodes CASSAYGQGFPYEQYF. The chain carries TRBV7-2 and TRBJ2-5, with 8 nucleotides matching TRBD1. The J call may be in error: the DNA end matches TRBJ2-7 better. This CDR3 has 16 residues. CDR1 and CDR2 (germline): SGHTA, FQGNSA.

This rearrangement joins TRBV7-2 to TRBJ1-6; unclear D gene. Germline assignment: CDR1 SGHTA and CDR2 FQGNSA. V dropped 1 base and J dropped 9 bases, with 7 bases sitting between them. This CDR3 spans 13 amino acids. CDR3 bases: TGTGCCAGCAGCTTAGTGGGCGTTTCACCCCTCCACTTT. This codes for CASSLVGVSPLHF.

This clonotype has ten or more counts. The chain joins TRBV29-1 to TRBJ2-3; 12 bases fit TRBD2. The length of the CDR3 is 14 residues. The V segment lost 7 bases and the J segment 0 bases; nucleotides outside the gene matches: 2. Germline loops: CDR1 SQVTM, CDR2 ANQGSEA. CDR3 DNA: TGCAGCGAAGGACTAGCGGGAAGCACAGATACGCAGTATTTT. Encoded protein: CSEGLAGSTDTQYF.

The sample holds many counts of this clonotype. The chain carries TRBV4-3 and TRBJ2-3; D gene uncertain. The germline gives CDR1 LGHNA, CDR2 YSLEER. V lost 4 bases and J 4 bases, leaving 21 bases between the germline ends. The CDR3 extends over 17 amino acids. CDR3 nucleotide sequence: TGCGCCAGCAGCCGACAAAGGTTGTTGGAAGTGGCAGATACGCAGTATTTT. Amino acid sequence: CASSRQRLLEVADTQYF.

This clonotype was observed at least ten times. Its ends do not fully match the called genes, so a read error is possible. CDR3 coding DNA: TGTGCCAGCAGCCTTGGGACGGACGAGCAGTACTTC. Its protein is CASSLGTDEQYF. This chain links TRBV5-1 with TRBJ2-7; possibly TRBD1 or TRBD2 for D (5 bases each). Germline CDR1 is SGHRS and CDR2 is YFSETQ. The CDR3 is 12 amino acids.